The next 26 T cell receptor beta chains were all read from a single sample in a study of blood T cell repertoires in COVID-19. Measured with immunoSEQ multiplex PCR; TCRdb has only the in-frame clones, and not every one. The table includes about 390,000 clones, about 87% detected once. Sequences were obtained from peripheral blood. Receptor source: a woman aged 60-75 years with COVID-19, enrolled during active disease.

In this sample, this clone turned up a few times. The J gene is TRBJ1-1, the V gene TRBV28; possibly TRBD1 for D (6 bases). CDR1 and CDR2 (germline): MDHEN, SYDVKM. V gave up 6 bases and J gave up 1 base, with 15 bases separating them. CDR3 length: 15 amino acids. The CDR3, as DNA: TGTGCCAGCAGCTTGCAGGGGAGTCGGAACACTGAAGCTTTCTTT. Protein sequence: CASSLQGSRNTEAFF.

The chain uses TRBV6-1 and TRBJ2-7; D perhaps matches TRBD1 (5 bases). Trimming took 4 bases from V and 2 from J, leaving 18 bases between them. The CDR3 extends over 16 amino acids. The germline CDR1 and CDR2 sequences are MNHNS and SASEGT. CDR3 nucleotide sequence: TGTGCCAGCAGTGTCCAAGGGGTTTTTCCGACCTACGAGCAGTACTTC. Its protein product is CASSVQGVFPTYEQYF.

This chain links TRBV19 with TRBJ2-6, with D perhaps matching TRBD1 (5 bases). The V gene's germline CDR1 is LNHDA and CDR2 SQIVND (reference sequence). Trimming stripped 5 bases from V and 0 bases from J, with 14 bases between. The CDR3 spans 17 residues. The CDR3 DNA reads as TGTGCCAGTAGTTCGCAGGGCTCCCACTCTGGGGCCAACGTCCTGACTTTC. It is translated as CASSSQGSHSGANVLTF.

The chain carries TRBV3-1 (or the pseudogene TRBV3-2) and TRBJ2-2, with 13 bases aligning to TRBD2. Trimming cost V 1 base and J 5 bases; bases outside gene matches: 1. Germline V gene lookup returns CDR1 LGHDT and CDR2 YNNKEL (reference sequence). The CDR3 contains 16 residues. The CDR3 is CASSQGLAGGTGELFF. In nucleotides, the CDR3 is TGTGCCAGCAGCCAAGGACTAGCGGGGGGAACCGGGGAGCTGTTTTTT.

This clone was recorded only once. Different DNA sequences within this sample yield the same CDR3. V is TRBV9 and J is TRBJ1-1; no firm D call. The CDR3 covers 13 residues. The V and J ends lost 0 bases and 4 bases respectively, with 7 bases between them. Germline V gene data show CDR1 as SGDLS and CDR2 as YYNGEE. This chain's CDR3 is CASSVDRGTEAFF. The CDR3 DNA reads TGTGCCAGCAGCGTAGATCGCGGCACTGAAGCTTTCTTT. Based on the CDR3 plus reference TRBV9 and TRBJ1-1, the full variable domain is DSGVTQTPKHLITATGQRVTLRCSPRSGDLSVYWYQQSLDQGLQFLIQYYNGEERAKGNILERFSAQQFPDLHSELNLSSLELGDSALYFCASSVDRGTEAFFGQGTRLTVV.

The V call is TRBV7-2, the J call TRBJ1-6; 7 positions agree with TRBD1. CDR1 is SGHTA, CDR2 FQGNSA, per germline. The CDR3 is made up of 16 amino acids. The J segment lost 8 bases and the V segment lost 5 bases, leaving 12 bases of the junction unmatched. The CDR3 sequence: CASSQTTDRVDSPLHF. The CDR3 bases are TGTGCCAGCAGCCAGACAACCGACAGGGTAGATTCACCCCTCCACTTT.

This clone was seen once. The chain couples TRBV6-8 to TRBJ2-6, with D possibly matching TRBD1 (6 bases). From germline, CDR1 is MNHGY and CDR2 SAAAGT. The CDR3 totals 15 residues. V was trimmed by 6 bases and J by 2 bases, leaving 11 bases between them. This CDR3 reads CASRQGFTGANVLTF. For the CDR3, the DNA is TGTGCCAGCAGACAGGGCTTCACTGGGGCCAACGTCCTGACTTTC.

The J gene is TRBJ2-2, the V gene TRBV5-1; no firm D call. With 0 bases removed from V and 6 bases from J, the gap between germline ends came to 6 bases. This CDR3 comprises 13 residues. Germline CDR1 reads SGHRS; CDR2 reads YFSETQ. CDR3 sequence: CASSLGHAGELFF. The CDR3 DNA reads TGCGCCAGCAGCTTGGGACATGCCGGGGAGCTGTTTTTT.

This chain connects TRBV5-1 to TRBJ1-4; the D gene is possibly TRBD1 (5 bases). Trimming removed 4 bases from V and 2 bases from J, with 12 bases in between. CDR1 is SGHRS and CDR2 is YFSETQ in the germline V gene. The CDR3 contains 15 residues. CDR3: CASSREGSTNEKLFF. Written as DNA, the CDR3 is TGCGCCAGCAGCCGGGAGGGGTCCACTAATGAAAAACTGTTTTTT.

This sequence joins TRBV27 and TRBJ1-4; D call uncertain. Trimming left V 6 bases short and J 10 bases short, with 12 bases between. The CDR3 totals 12 residues. Germline V gives CDR1 MNHEY, CDR2 SMNVEV (reference sequence). CDR3 nucleotides: TGTGCCAGCAGGGGAGGATTCCCAAAACTGTTTTTT. This translates into CASRGGFPKLFF.

Regarding this clone: The sample has other DNA sequences that encode this CDR3 too. This chain uses TRBV5-1 with TRBJ1-1; maybe TRBD1 (5 bases). CDR3 length: 13 amino acids. Trimming pared 5 bases from V and 3 bases from J, leaving 11 bases between. Germline lookup yields CDR1 SGHRS and CDR2 YFSETQ. CDR3 amino acids: CASSSRGDTEAFF. CDR3 in DNA: TGCGCCAGCAGTAGTAGGGGCGACACTGAAGCTTTCTTT.

The chain is built from TRBV15 and TRBJ1-1; 8 nucleotides agree with TRBD1. Trimming removed 5 bases from V and 2 bases from J; junction bases left unmatched: 4. Germline V gene data show CDR1 as LNHNV and CDR2 as YYDKDF (reference sequence). The CDR3 length is 14 residues. The CDR3, as DNA: TGTGCCACCAGCGGACAGGGCCGTAACACTGAAGCTTTCTTT. This codes for CATSGQGRNTEAFF.

The rearrangement links TRBV6-6 to TRBJ1-2; 7 bases are a match to TRBD1. Germline values: CDR1 MNHNY, CDR2 SVGAGI (reference sequence). This CDR3 is 14 amino acids long. V gave up 5 bases and J gave up 8 bases; unmatched junction bases: 11. The CDR3 bases are TGTGCCAGCAGTCACCGGGAACAGGGGAGCGGCTACACCTTC. Translating it yields CASSHREQGSGYTF.

V is TRBV6-5 and J is TRBJ2-3, with 12 bases aligning to TRBD2. V trimming: 8 bases; J trimming: 3 bases; junction bases outside the gene matches: 3. Germline V gene lookup returns CDR1 MNHEY and CDR2 SVGAGI. CDR3 length equals 14 residues. The CDR3 DNA sequence: TGTGCCAGCGCTAGCGGGGGGGCGACAGATACGCAGTATTTT. Protein product: CASASGGATDTQYF.

The gene calls are TRBV27 and TRBJ1-2; 9 bases fit TRBD1. The CDR3 is 15 amino acids. The ends lost 6 bases at V and 1 base at J; junction bases unmatched: 6. Germline V gene sequence: CDR1 MNHEY, CDR2 SMNVEV (reference sequence). The CDR3 DNA follows: TGTGCCAGCAGCTGGACAGGGGCCCATAACTATGGCTACACCTTC. Protein sequence: CASSWTGAHNYGYTF.

The chain recombines TRBV5-1 with TRBJ1-2; D gene uncertain. Trimming left V 0 bases short and J 8 bases short, with 14 bases between. This CDR3 spans 14 amino acids. Germline assignment: CDR1 SGHRS and CDR2 YFSETQ. The CDR3 bases are TGCGCCAGCAGCTTGGATAGCAGAAAACTGGGCTACACCTTC. Residues: CASSLDSRKLGYTF. The full variable domain, completed using reference TRBV5-1 and TRBJ1-2, is KAGVTQTPRYLIKTRGQQVTLSCSPISGHRSVSWYQQTPGQGLQFLFEYFSETQRNKGNFPGRFSGRQFSNSRSEMNVSTLELGDSALYLCASSLDSRKLGYTFGSGTRLTVV.

The chain couples TRBV5-1 to TRBJ1-1; 8 bases match TRBD1. The germline V gene has CDR1 SGHRS and CDR2 YFSETQ. CDR3 length: 16 amino acids. V lost 0 bases to trimming and J lost 5 bases; unmatched junction nucleotides: 9. As DNA, the CDR3 is TGCGCCAGCAGCTTGGTTGCGACAGGGGCAGGGACTGAAGCTTTCTTT. Translation gives CASSLVATGAGTEAFF.

Only one count was recorded for this clone. The J gene is TRBJ2-7, the V gene TRBV2; possibly TRBD1 for D (6 bases). The V gene's germline CDR1 is SNHLY and CDR2 FYNNEI. V was cut by 7 bases and J by 2 bases, with 12 bases left in between. CDR3 length equals 13 residues. The CDR3 coding sequence is TGTGCCAGCAAAGGGGGTTCTACCTACGAGCAGTACTTC. Translating it yields CASKGGSTYEQYF.

This chain connects TRBV7-9 to TRBJ1-2; D may be TRBD1 (5 bases). V was shortened by 3 bases and J by 4 bases, with 15 bases between the two germline ends. CDR3 length: 15 residues. Germline lookup yields CDR1 SEHNR and CDR2 FQNEAQ (reference sequence). CDR3 protein: CASSFRSTVFYGYTF. As DNA, the CDR3 is TGTGCCAGCAGCTTCCGTTCGACAGTCTTCTATGGCTACACCTTC.

CDR3: CASSYADRGGEQYF. In nucleotides, the CDR3 is TGTGCCAGCAGTTACGCGGACAGGGGGGGCGAGCAGTACTTC. This chain joins TRBV6-5 and TRBJ2-7; 10 positions agree with TRBD1. The CDR3 is made up of 14 amino acids. The V gene's germline CDR1 is MNHEY and CDR2 SVGAGI. J lost 6 bases, V lost 2 bases, and 4 bases had no gene match.

The chain couples TRBV11-1 to TRBJ2-7; D gene uncertain. V lost 1 base to trimming and J lost 3 bases, with 16 bases between them. The CDR3 runs to 16 residues. Germline V gene sequence: CDR1 SGHAT, CDR2 FQDESV (reference sequence). CDR3 sequence reads: CASSLGGGEFGYEQYF. Written as DNA, the CDR3 is TGTGCCAGCAGCTTAGGTGGCGGAGAGTTCGGCTACGAGCAGTACTTC.

This clone was seen a single time. V gene TRBV28 combines with J gene TRBJ2-7, with 11 bases matching TRBD2. Trimming took 9 bases from V and 3 from J; bases not matched to a gene: 7. Germline values: CDR1 MDHEN, CDR2 SYDVKM. The CDR3 loop spans 14 amino acids. The CDR3 reads CASTSGTSGYEQYF. The CDR3 nucleotides are TGTGCCAGTACCTCGGGGACTAGCGGCTACGAGCAGTACTTC.

J is TRBJ2-1 and V is TRBV11-3; 14 bases match TRBD2. Per the germline V gene, CDR1 is SGHNT and CDR2 is YENEEA. CDR3 length: 15 amino acids. V shed 5 bases, J shed 6 bases, and the junction held 3 bases outside the gene matches. CDR3: CASSPGLAGANEQFF. Here the CDR3 DNA reads TGTGCCAGCAGCCCGGGACTAGCGGGGGCCAATGAGCAGTTCTTC.

This chain uses TRBV28 with TRBJ2-3; 10 positions match TRBD2. CDR1 and CDR2 from the germline V gene are MDHEN and SYDVKM. V was clipped by 2 bases and J by 6 bases; unmatched bases: 11. The CDR3 is 17 residues long. The DNA of the CDR3 is TGTGCCAGCAGTTTAATAAGCCTAGCGGGGGTAATCGATACGCAGTATTTT. It specifies CASSLISLAGVIDTQYF.

The V gene is TRBV6-5, the J gene TRBJ1-3; D is ambiguous. The germline gives CDR1 MNHEY, CDR2 SVGAGI. The CDR3 is 15 residues long. Trimming pared 6 bases from V and 2 bases from J, leaving 14 bases between. The CDR3 coding sequence is TGTGCCAGCAGCTCACAGCCTGGGCCTGGAAACACCATATATTTT. Its translation: CASSSQPGPGNTIYF.

V is TRBV24-1 and J is TRBJ1-2, with 9 bases fitting TRBD1. Germline lookup yields CDR1 KGHDR and CDR2 SFDVKD. The length of the CDR3 is 13 residues. Unmatched junction bases numbered 2, after V lost 4 bases and J lost 6 bases. The DNA of the CDR3 is TGTGCCACCAGTGAGGGACAGGGTAATGGCTACACCTTC. It is translated as CATSEGQGNGYTF.